The T cell receptor (beta chain) under discussion was sequenced for a study of T cells after yellow fever vaccination (dated by TCRdb to the late 2010s). For context, the study as a whole: The SMART-Seq v4 Ultra Low Input RNA kit was used to prepare libraries from fractions with low cell numbers. To follow T-cell clones before and after both primary and booster YFV17D yellow fever vaccination, bulk TCR alpha and beta repertoires underwent longitudinal sequencing. Blood was drawn at multiple timepoints before and after primary and secondary immunization, with bulk PBMC replicates and cell subsets isolated. Two healthy male donors made up the cohort, one aged 18 to 30 years and the other aged 30 to 39 years.

Beyond this particular receptor, the publication reports: After the booster, most clones that had expanded after primary vaccination were detected again (roughly 96% of CD4 and over 75% of CD8), suggesting broad maintenance of memory. Because abundant contaminating clonotypes from the bulk population could be contained in FACS-sorted repertoires, computational filtering was required. The secondary T-cell response was found to be weaker but faster than the primary response, with a peak reached on day 5 rather than on day 15. Because only two donors were included in the study, the extent to which the findings can be generalized is limited. A small fraction of clonotypes appeared in both the CD4 and CD8 compartments, likely as a result of convergent recombination.

The instrument given in TCRdb is Illumina NovaSeq 6000. Synthesis of TCR cDNA relied on 5'RACE template switching, a step that introduced a universal primer site along with unique molecular identifiers. Priming for cDNA synthesis came from both the TCR alpha and TCR beta constant segments. Two PCR steps were used to amplify libraries, with sample barcodes and sequencing adapters being added in the second step. Sequencing of libraries was done on Illumina HiSeq 2500 (2x100 bp) or NovaSeq (2x150 bp). Turning to the authors' computational methods: Demultiplexing of reads and collapsing into UMI consensus sequences were performed with MIGEC, and V(D)J alignment was carried out with MiXCR. Clonotypes responding to the vaccine were identified with edgeR on replicate PBMC samples, with the criteria of FDR below 0.01 and a log2 fold change above 5 up to day 15. Each bulk clonotype received a CD4 or CD8 identity based on whether the sequenced CD4 or CD8 repertoire contained that clonotype at higher abundance. The public reads were reanalyzed by TCRdb: fastp trimming at Q25, MiXCR alignment, in-frame beta chains only. Entries are consolidated by CDR3 protein sequence, retaining the most common genes and DNA. TCRdb, not the original authors, processed these V and J calls. The sample table lists about 220,000 distinct CDR3 sequences, approximately 3.2% of them with a count of one. Jointly, the top ten make up 3.2% of the sample.

This clonotype was detected a few times. No antigen is known for it. Nothing much larger sits one base from this clone, and base qualities are not available. The germline ends are 13 bases apart after V is trimmed by 5 bases and J by 5 bases. The CDR3, from cysteine to phenylalanine, totals 13 residues. Kept here is only the CDR3 DNA, which spans 39 bases and is read in frame from base 1. CDR1 SGHDT and CDR2 YYEEEE are derived from the germline V gene. What the treatment or condition label conveys for this sample: live attenuated yellow fever vaccine strain. PBMCs were isolated from peripheral blood using a standard Ficoll-Paque protocol. CD4 and CD8 T-cell fractions were isolated with Dynabeads CD4 and CD8 positive selection kits. TriZol was used to extract RNA from bulk PBMCs, from CD4 and CD8 fractions, and from dextramer-positive and dextramer-negative fractions.

The TCR comes from a man younger than 35 who received the YFV17D yellow fever vaccine. The sequence links TRBV5-6 to TRBJ2-5, with the identity of the D gene unclear. This sample comprised CD4+ T cells sorted from PBMCs, obtained 10 days after the yellow fever booster vaccination. The nucleotides are TGTGCCAGCAGTCTTCCTTTGGGGGAGACCCAGTACTTC. Its product reads: CASSLPLGETQYF.